These T cell receptor beta chains were read from a single sample in a study of OX40 agonist ivuxolimab in advanced cancers. The table came from immunoSEQ multiplex PCR; TCRdb's copy has only in-frame clones and leaves some out. Seen here are some 44,000 clones, around 85% observed once, and the top ten hold 30% to 35%. The input for sequencing was CD4+ or CD8+ T cells sorted from blood, taken in a trial of the OX40 agonist ivuxolimab. The receptors come from an adult with an advanced solid tumor such as melanoma, head and neck, liver or kidney cancer. The CDR3 runs from the conserved cysteine through the conserved F or W. The order of the fields is J gene, CDR3 length, V gene, clone size, CDR3 protein. For some rows the clone size is stated as once, few or many, or as a class when expanded; others skip it.

>TRBJ2-3|15|TRBV7-2|-
CASSLWGRGSDTQYF
>TRBJ2-2|16|TRBV6-4|-
CASSTSGTSSTGELFF
>TRBJ2-4|16|TRBV7-2|-
CASSPSLGWGWNIQYF
>TRBJ1-1|19|TRBV6-1|-
CASSEALHGPHRMRTEAFF
>TRBJ2-7|14|TRBV5-1|once
CASSLDQGAERRYF
>TRBJ2-1|18|TRBV11-2|-
CASLATGVWASTNNEQFF
>TRBJ2-5|15|TRBV2|-
CASSPPPGQQETQYF
>TRBJ1-1|12|TRBV6-5|once
CASSRGHTEAFF
>TRBJ2-2|16|TRBV4-1|-
CASSQEWGGGTGELFF
>TRBJ2-5|15|TRBV5-4|-
CASSPETSEQETQYF
>TRBJ1-4|13|TRBV6-6|once
CASVGSTNEKLFF
>TRBJ1-4|14|TRBV5-1|-
CASSLVQGAQKLFF
>TRBJ2-1|17|TRBV27|-
CASSLPRGPTAYNEQFF
>TRBJ1-5|18|TRBV19|-
CASSIGSLMGGSNQPQHF
>TRBJ2-7|12|TRBV2|-
CASALAGLEQYF
>TRBJ2-7|14|TRBV7-8|-
CASSRGGETYEQYF
>TRBJ2-5|13|TRBV28|-
CASARQGTETQYF
>TRBJ1-5|14|TRBV6-6|-
CASRPGDSNQPQHF
>TRBJ2-2|12|TRBV29-1|-
CSVGDRAGELFF
>TRBJ2-5|14|TRBV7-9|-
CAAREGGWGETQYF
>TRBJ1-1|15|TRBV6-5|-
CASSYAGTRGAEAFF
>TRBJ2-3|15|TRBV5-5|-
CASSQSGISTDTQYF
>TRBJ1-2|15|TRBV6-6|-
CASSYSRGANYGYTF
>TRBJ2-7|13|TRBV19|once
CASSPVEGYEQYF
>TRBJ2-3|12|TRBV7-2|once
CASSLGADTQYF
>TRBJ1-3|14|TRBV9|once
CASSVGRSGNTIYF
>TRBJ1-2|15|TRBV5-1|-
CASSLGGQGNYGYTF
>TRBJ1-2|14|TRBV5-1|-
CASSLVGGNYGYTF
>TRBJ2-1|15|TRBV9|-
CASSPVLSSYNEQFF
>TRBJ2-7|10|TRBV29-1|-
CSVRQNEQYF
>TRBJ2-7|15|TRBV28|-
CASPPPGQGAYEQYF
>TRBJ2-5|17|TRBV10-1|-
CASSGTVTAGVGETQYF
>TRBJ1-1|16|TRBV15|-
CATSREPSDRGRKAFF
>TRBJ2-5|17|TRBV19|-
CASSEPSSGLAEETQYF
>TRBJ2-1|14|TRBV5-1|-
CASSLGWLYNEQFF
>TRBJ2-6|13|TRBV6-5|-
CASSYDNLNVLTF
>TRBJ2-1|15|TRBV4-2|-
CASSGETRGHNEQFF
>TRBJ2-1|15|TRBV6-1|-
CASTERTEPYNEQFF
>TRBJ1-4|14|TRBV6-6|-
CASTQSSVREKLFF
>TRBJ2-3|14|TRBV6-1|-
CASSTGWRTDTQYF
>TRBJ2-7|18|TRBV2|-
CASSDIVWDRGREHEQYF